This TCR beta chain is drawn from a study of T cell repertoires in cytomegalovirus infection. About the study: HLA-C-restricted CMV epitopes, recently identified, and well-studied HLA-B-restricted ones were used by the study.

Remarks on this clonotype: The antigen is not known.

From germline, CDR1 is LNHNV and CDR2 YYDKDF (reference sequence). The CDR3 extends over 11 amino acids. The V and J ends lost 3 bases and 8 bases respectively, with 5 bases between them. The study, taken as a whole, reports: HLA-C-restricted, CMV-specific TCR beta clonotypes were dominant ex vivo.

TCRdb passed the reads through MiXCR, listing each CDR3 protein once. Of under 500,000 distinct CDR3 sequences listed, roughly 46% were seen once; the top ten hold 40% to 50%. The sequence derives from a human donor in good health (CMV status not recorded). Some clones in this sample may be carry-over from other donors' samples. The starting material was cultured PBMCs, obtained from culture after CMV antigen stimulation. The chain employs TRBV15 and TRBJ2-1, with unresolved D. In nucleotides, the CDR3 is TGTGCCACCAGCAGGTCCCATGAGCAGTTCTTC. Amino acids: CATSRSHEQFF.